Each of the 20 T cell receptor beta chains below was sequenced from the same sample in a study of blood T cells in healthy people across ages. With a J-beta primer mix and a sample-barcoded 5' primer, a second PCR ran 7 to 11 cycles. TCRdb reanalysed the 5' RACE reads using MiXCR and keeps one entry per CDR3 protein. This sample yields over 950,000 distinct CDR3 sequences, of which roughly 51% are seen a single time; about a fifth belongs to the top ten. The sample consisted of blood. The receptors were gathered from an older woman in good health.

This clonotype has just a few counts. The chain has TRBV4-1 and TRBJ1-2; D unresolved. CDR1 is MGHRA and CDR2 is YSYEKL in the germline V gene. The CDR3 sequence is 14 residues long. Trimming stripped 0 bases from V and 7 bases from J, with 12 bases between. The CDR3 DNA sequence: TGCGCCAGCAGCCAAGAGGACCGTCGGAGTGGCTACACCTTC. Its protein product is CASSQEDRRSGYTF.

This clonotype was counted only a few times. The chain has TRBV5-1 and TRBJ2-5; 7 bases agree with TRBD1. CDR1 is SGHRS, CDR2 YFSETQ, per germline. V lost 2 bases to trimming and J lost 5 bases; unmatched junction nucleotides: 6. The length of the CDR3 is 14 residues. The CDR3 sequence: CASSFTGVVETQYF. CDR3 bases: TGCGCCAGCAGCTTTACAGGGGTCGTTGAGACCCAGTACTTC.

This clonotype showed up many times. The chain is built from TRBV7-3 and TRBJ2-3; TRBD2 is a possible D gene (6 bases). Germline V lookup: CDR1 SGHTA, CDR2 FQGTGA. This CDR3 is built from 15 residues. V was shortened by 0 bases and J by 2 bases, with 9 bases between the two germline ends. The CDR3 reads CASSLTGLTTDTQYF. The CDR3 bases are TGTGCCAGCAGCTTAACGGGACTTACCACAGATACGCAGTATTTT.

The sample holds a few counts of this clonotype. V and J are TRBV4-1 and TRBJ2-7; 9 bases line up with TRBD2. J was trimmed by 2 bases and V by 2 bases; bases with no gene match: 7. Germline loops: CDR1 MGHRA, CDR2 YSYEKL. This CDR3 is built from 16 residues. CDR3 region: CASSQRAGGLAYEQYF. The CDR3 coding sequence is TGCGCCAGCAGCCAACGAGCGGGGGGACTGGCCTACGAGCAGTACTTC.

This clonotype was seen only a few times. The rearrangement joins TRBV27 to TRBJ1-2; D unresolved. Per the germline V gene, CDR1 is MNHEY and CDR2 is SMNVEV (reference sequence). The V gene lost 3 bases and the J gene lost 5 bases, with 7 bases spanning the gap. The CDR3 is 12 amino acids. CDR3 protein: CASSLSRYGYTF. The CDR3 nucleotides read TGTGCCAGCAGTTTGTCTCGTTATGGCTACACCTTC.

The chain is built from TRBV7-6 and TRBJ2-7; TRBD1 matches at 8 bases. There are 17 residues in the CDR3. The V gene's germline CDR1 is SGHVS and CDR2 FNYEAQ. V was clipped by 3 bases and J by 3 bases; unmatched bases: 13. CDR3 bases: TGTGCCAGCAGCTTGGGCGACAGGGGATGGGGTCTCTACGAGCAGTACTTC. This sequence encodes CASSLGDRGWGLYEQYF.

V is TRBV4-2 and J is TRBJ2-7, with D unclear. The V end lost 1 base, the J end lost 0 bases, and 13 bases lay between the germline ends. CDR1 is LGHNA and CDR2 is YNFKEQ in the germline V gene. This CDR3 is 16 amino acids long. CDR3 loop: CASSQVQAESSYEQYF. DNA for the CDR3: TGTGCCAGCAGCCAAGTTCAGGCTGAGAGCTCCTACGAGCAGTACTTC.

The chain links TRBV10-3 to TRBJ2-7; 8 nucleotides line up with TRBD2. There are 15 residues in the CDR3. From germline, CDR1 is ENHRY and CDR2 SYGVKD. Trimming at V came to 3 bases and at J to 0 bases, leaving 4 bases not matched to a gene. CDR3 residues: CAISDGSGSSYEQYF. The DNA of the CDR3 is TGTGCCATCAGTGATGGGAGCGGGAGCTCCTACGAGCAGTACTTC.

This clonotype was seen only a few times. This chain connects TRBV29-1 to TRBJ2-2; 7 bases agree with TRBD2. Germline V CDR1 and CDR2: SQVTM, ANQGSEA. The CDR3 consists of 14 residues. The V segment lost 4 bases and the J segment 0 bases; nucleotides outside the gene matches: 2. The CDR3 DNA reads as TGCAGCGTTGGGAGCGGGACGAACACCGGGGAGCTGTTTTTT. Translating gives CSVGSGTNTGELFF.

The table lists this clonotype with many counts. The chain recombines TRBV5-1 with TRBJ2-3; possible D gene TRBD2, 6 bases. Trimming stripped 3 bases from V and 5 bases from J, with 16 bases between. CDR1 is SGHRS and CDR2 is YFSETQ in the germline V gene. The CDR3 covers 15 residues. The CDR3 loop is CASSYGGGSGDTQYF. The CDR3 nucleotides are TGCGCCAGCAGCTACGGGGGAGGTTCTGGAGATACGCAGTATTTT. The whole variable domain, remainder taken from reference TRBV5-1 and TRBJ2-3, is KAGVTQTPRYLIKTRGQQVTLSCSPISGHRSVSWYQQTPGQGLQFLFEYFSETQRNKGNFPGRFSGRQFSNSRSEMNVSTLELGDSALYLCASSYGGGSGDTQYFGPGTRLTVL.

The chain recombines TRBV4-2 with TRBJ2-5, with 14 bases identical to TRBD2. The CDR3 totals 16 residues. Germline CDR1 LGHNA, CDR2 YNFKEQ. The V segment lost 7 bases and the J segment 2 bases; nucleotides outside the gene matches: 6. The CDR3: CASTRTSGRIQETQYF. The CDR3, as DNA: TGTGCCAGCACCCGGACTAGCGGGAGGATACAAGAGACCCAGTACTTC.

The chain combines TRBV4-2 with TRBJ1-2, with D possibly TRBD1 on 6 matching bases. This CDR3 is built from 16 residues. V lost 0 bases and J lost 3, with 14 bases in between. Germline assignment: CDR1 LGHNA and CDR2 YNFKEQ. The CDR3, as DNA: TGTGCCAGCAGCCAAGATTTTAACAGGGATTACTATGGCTACACCTTC. Translating it yields CASSQDFNRDYYGYTF.

The chain is built from TRBV20-1 and TRBJ2-7; 12 nucleotides match TRBD2. The CDR3 covers 15 residues. J was trimmed by 4 bases and V by 6 bases; bases with no gene match: 10. Germline CDR1 DFQATT, CDR2 SNEGSKA (reference sequence). CDR3 in amino acids: CSALPTSGRIYEQYF. The CDR3 DNA reads TGCAGTGCCCTACCGACTAGCGGGAGAATATACGAGCAGTACTTC.

Note on this clonotype: At one of its ends the junction is not consistent with the germline gene, which may arise from a read error. The chain joins TRBV20-1 to TRBJ2-3, with TRBD2 identical over 9 bases. The CDR3 runs 17 residues. Germline V lookup: CDR1 DFQATT, CDR2 SNEGSKA (reference sequence). This CDR3 is CSAREAGGRASTDTQYF. The CDR3, as DNA: TGCAGTGCGAGAGAGGCGGGCGGGAGGGCGAGCACAGATACGCAGTATTTT.

On this clonotype: Its ends do not fully match the called genes, so a read error is possible. J is TRBJ2-5 and V is TRBV7-2, with 10 bases lining up with TRBD2. The CDR3 extends over 17 amino acids. CDR1 and CDR2 (germline): SGHTA, FQGNSA. CDR3: CAGSLVTSGISGETQYF. The CDR3 nucleotides read TGTGCCGGCAGCTTAGTAACTAGCGGGATTAGTGGAGAGACCCAGTACTTC. Full variable domain (remainder filled in from reference TRBV7-2 and TRBJ2-5): GAGVSQSPSNKVTEKGKDVELRCDPISGHTALYWYRQSLGQGLEFLIYFQGNSAPDKSGLPSDRFSAERTGGSVSTLTIQRTQQEDSAVYLCAGSLVTSGISGETQYFGPGTRLLVL.

The chain couples TRBV7-3 to TRBJ2-5; maybe TRBD2 (5 bases). In germline, CDR1 is SGHTA, CDR2 FQGTGA. This CDR3 is 15 amino acids long. V gave up 5 bases and J gave up 2 bases, with 15 bases separating them. The CDR3 spells CASSTLGLVQETQYF. CDR3 coding DNA: TGTGCCAGCAGCACACTCGGACTCGTACAAGAGACCCAGTACTTC.

This clonotype was detected only a few times. This chain joins TRBV20-1 and TRBJ2-1; TRBD2 aligns across 9 bases. The DNA end is a closer match to TRBJ2-7, so the J assignment may be wrong. CDR1 DFQATT and CDR2 SNEGSKA come from the germline V gene (reference sequence). The length of the CDR3 is 15 residues. The CDR3 DNA follows: TGCAGTGCTCCCAGGGGACTAGCCCTTGGGTACGAGCAGTACTTC. Its translation: CSAPRGLALGYEQYF.

As for this clonotype: The junction does not match germline at one end; this may be a read error. The rearrangement uses TRBV20-1 and TRBJ2-3; D might be TRBD2 (5 bases). The CDR3 contains 15 residues. Per the germline V gene, CDR1 is DFQATT and CDR2 is SNEGSKA (reference sequence). CDR3 nucleotide sequence: TGCAGTGCTCCGTGGGCGGAGGCTAGCACAGATATGCAGTATTTT. Encoded protein: CSAPWAEASTDMQYF.

The chain joins TRBV11-2 to TRBJ2-5, with 7 bases aligning to TRBD2. V shed 4 bases and J 2 bases; nucleotides not matched to a gene: 13. The CDR3 loop spans 17 amino acids. CDR1 and CDR2 from the germline V gene are SGHAT and FQNNGV. CDR3 amino acids: CASSSIAGLAIQETQYF. The CDR3 DNA reads TGTGCCAGCAGCTCGATAGCGGGCCTCGCTATACAAGAGACCCAGTACTTC. The variable domain in full, with the rest retrieved from reference TRBV11-2 and TRBJ2-5, is EAGVAQSPRYKIIEKRQSVAFWCNPISGHATLYWYQQILGQGPKLLIQFQNNGVVDDSQLPKDRFSAERLKGVDSTLKIQPAKLEDSAVYLCASSSIAGLAIQETQYFGPGTRLLVL.

The chain recombines TRBV7-9 with TRBJ2-7; 8 bases line up with TRBD1. The end of the DNA is better explained by TRBJ2-5, so the J call may be wrong. The germline V gene encodes CDR1 SEHNR and CDR2 FQNEAQ (reference sequence). The CDR3 runs to 14 residues. In nucleotides, the CDR3 is TGTGCCAGCAGCTTGACAGGGGCAGTAGAGACCCAGTACTTC. Protein sequence: CASSLTGAVETQYF.